These T cell receptor beta chains were read from a single sample in a study of T cell changes during pregnancy in multiple sclerosis. Only in-frame clones appear in the TCRdb table, and some are missing; sequencing was by immunoSEQ multiplex PCR. The sample records some 130,000 clones, 90% to 98% being singletons. The sequencing used peripheral blood, collected after pregnancy. Receptors originate from a female donor with multiple sclerosis, enrolled in a pregnancy study. Each CDR3 is given with its conserved first and last residue. The order of the fields is V gene, J gene, D gene, CDR3 protein. D genes are given only for firm matches.

TRBV6-1	TRBJ1-1	.	CASSAPGGEEAFF
TRBV27	TRBJ2-5	TRBD1	CASSHSSGGVGTQYF
TRBV28	TRBJ2-1	TRBD2	CASSDPGLAGGEQFF
TRBV7-7	TRBJ2-1	.	CASSLAQGLYEQFF
TRBV6-6	TRBJ1-5	.	CASSYLEVGNQPQHF
TRBV2	TRBJ2-7	.	CASRRTVSGEQYF
TRBV6-1	TRBJ1-1	TRBD1	CASRDRAGMNTEAFF
TRBV6-6	TRBJ2-5	TRBD1	CASATRGRVTQYF
TRBV9	TRBJ2-2	.	CASSVVERENTGELFF
TRBV7-9	TRBJ2-7	TRBD1	CASSLDRGFSEQYF
TRBV27	TRBJ2-1	TRBD1	CASSLRQGVGYNEQFF
TRBV5-1	TRBJ2-3	TRBD1	CASSIGRRGPDTQYF